The 3 T cell receptor beta chains reported below all come from one sample, sequenced in a study of Graves' ophthalmopathy and Graves' hyperthyroidism. Amplification of TCR beta CDR3 regions used RNA transcripts. An opening RT-PCR round employed HTBI primers and preceded a second-round multiplex PCR. TCRdb re-called the multiplex PCR reads through MiXCR, storing one row per CDR3 protein. The table lists 660,000 or so distinct CDR3 sequences, over 40% of them singletons, with 3% to 4% in the top ten. Specimen: peripheral blood. Receptors were obtained from an adult man with Graves' ophthalmopathy.

The gene calls are TRBV5-1 and TRBJ2-7; TRBD2 matches at 8 bases. The CDR3 has 18 amino acids. Germline V lookup: CDR1 SGHRS, CDR2 YFSETQ. J was trimmed by 7 bases and V by 3 bases; bases with no gene match: 21. Written as DNA, the CDR3 is TGCGCCAGCAGCTCCACCCTGGGGATGGCTAGCGGGCGTGGGGAGCAGTACTTC. This sequence encodes CASSSTLGMASGRGEQYF.

This clonotype came up many times. J is TRBJ1-2 and V is TRBV2; no reliable D call. Per germline, CDR1 SNHLY and CDR2 FYNNEI. Trimming pared 0 bases from V and 5 bases from J, leaving 4 bases between. This CDR3 contains 12 residues. CDR3 sequence: CASSEAQYGYTF. CDR3 DNA sequence: TGTGCCAGCAGTGAAGCCCAGTATGGCTACACCTTC.

Notes on this clonotype: Because it lacks the conserved phenylalanine or tryptophan at the end, this CDR3 is likely a read error. The limits of the CDR3 on the DNA are not certain, so only TCRdb's listed CDR3 is given. The V call is TRBV2, the J call TRBJ1-3; the table's TRBD1 call for D was not verified on the DNA. The CDR3 is made up of 9 amino acids, end residues included. From germline, CDR1 is SNHLY and CDR2 FYNNEI. The CDR3 reads CASKTGANT.